The 8 T cell receptor beta chains listed next were all sequenced from one sample in a study of T cells in Graves' hyperthyroidism and ophthalmopathy. Template material for amplifying TCR beta CDR3 regions consisted of RNA transcripts. First-round RT-PCR with HTBI primers amplified the TCR CDR3 region. TCRdb re-analysed the multiplex PCR reads in MiXCR, keeping a single row per CDR3 protein. The table records 300,000 to 450,000 distinct CDR3 sequences, more than 12% of them present only once. Sample: blood. The receptors here all came from a woman aged 25-40 years with Graves' ophthalmopathy.

This clonotype was recorded many times. This chain links TRBV5-1 with TRBJ1-1; D is undetermined. Per the germline V gene, CDR1 is SGHRS and CDR2 is YFSETQ. The V gene lost 7 bases and the J gene lost 6 bases, with 16 bases spanning the gap. The CDR3 has 13 amino acids. CDR3 in DNA: TGCGCCAGCTCCCGGACCGGGGAGGCTGAAGCTTTCTTT. Encoded protein: CASSRTGEAEAFF.

This clonotype was counted a few times. The rearrangement joins TRBV5-6 to TRBJ2-7, with no clear D. V was pared by 4 bases and J by 3 bases, with 8 bases between. There are 12 residues in the CDR3. The germline V gene has CDR1 SGHDT and CDR2 YYEEEE. DNA for the CDR3: TGTGCCAGCAGCCAAAGCCGCTACGAGCAGTACTTC. Its protein is CASSQSRYEQYF.

This clonotype was seen repeatedly, ten times or more. The chain recombines TRBV20-1 with TRBJ2-1; 9 nucleotides agree with TRBD2. This CDR3 spans 14 amino acids. Unmatched junction bases numbered 11, after V lost 4 bases and J lost 10 bases. Germline CDR1 DFQATT, CDR2 SNEGSKA (reference sequence). The DNA for the CDR3 is TGCAGTGCTATCACCGGGACTAGCAGTCAAGAGCAGTTCTTC. Its protein product is CSAITGTSSQEQFF.

CDR3 region: CASSEVFGGGTYSNQPQHF. Here the CDR3 DNA reads TGTGCCAGCAGTGAGGTGTTCGGAGGGGGGACCTATAGCAATCAGCCCCAGCATTTT. The chain is built from TRBV6-1 and TRBJ1-5; perhaps TRBD1 as D (6 bases). The V end was cut by 3 bases, the J end by 0 bases, with 21 bases between. Germline assignment: CDR1 MNHNS and CDR2 SASEGT. The CDR3 covers 19 residues.

This clonotype has a count of ten or more. J is TRBJ1-1 and V is TRBV30; D might be TRBD1 (5 bases). Germline CDR1 reads GTSNPN; CDR2 reads SVGIG (reference sequence). V was trimmed by 5 bases and J by 8 bases, leaving 21 bases between them. CDR3 length equals 14 residues. Here the CDR3 reads CAWGAHQPSNEAFF. CDR3 sequence (DNA): TGTGCCTGGGGGGCCCACCAACCCTCGAACGAAGCTTTCTTT.

There are many counts of this clonotype. This sequence joins TRBV6-1 and TRBJ1-1; D ambiguous. This CDR3 is 16 amino acids long. CDR1 is MNHNS, CDR2 SASEGT, per germline. V dropped 8 bases and J dropped 1 base, with 20 bases sitting between them. CDR3 in amino acids: CASDFRGAAENTEAFF. The CDR3 nucleotides read TGTGCCAGCGATTTTCGGGGAGCCGCGGAGAACACTGAAGCTTTCTTT.

The chain is built from TRBV6-2 or TRBV6-3 and TRBJ2-4, with D unclear. Germline values: CDR1 MNHEY, CDR2 SVGEGT. This CDR3 spans 14 amino acids. Trimming took 5 bases from V and 6 from J, leaving 14 bases between them. The CDR3 sequence is CASSNPRLRNIQYF. CDR3 in DNA: TGTGCCAGCAGTAATCCCAGATTGAGAAACATTCAGTACTTC.

The CDR3, as DNA: TGTGCCAGCAGCCCGACAGGGGGCGCAGTCGGGGAGCTGTTTTTT. Protein: CASSPTGGAVGELFF. The chain combines TRBV7-9 with TRBJ2-2; 10 positions agree with TRBD1. The CDR3 has 15 amino acids. Trimming took 5 bases from V and 7 from J; bases not matched to a gene: 7. CDR1 and CDR2 (germline): SEHNR, FQNEAQ (reference sequence).